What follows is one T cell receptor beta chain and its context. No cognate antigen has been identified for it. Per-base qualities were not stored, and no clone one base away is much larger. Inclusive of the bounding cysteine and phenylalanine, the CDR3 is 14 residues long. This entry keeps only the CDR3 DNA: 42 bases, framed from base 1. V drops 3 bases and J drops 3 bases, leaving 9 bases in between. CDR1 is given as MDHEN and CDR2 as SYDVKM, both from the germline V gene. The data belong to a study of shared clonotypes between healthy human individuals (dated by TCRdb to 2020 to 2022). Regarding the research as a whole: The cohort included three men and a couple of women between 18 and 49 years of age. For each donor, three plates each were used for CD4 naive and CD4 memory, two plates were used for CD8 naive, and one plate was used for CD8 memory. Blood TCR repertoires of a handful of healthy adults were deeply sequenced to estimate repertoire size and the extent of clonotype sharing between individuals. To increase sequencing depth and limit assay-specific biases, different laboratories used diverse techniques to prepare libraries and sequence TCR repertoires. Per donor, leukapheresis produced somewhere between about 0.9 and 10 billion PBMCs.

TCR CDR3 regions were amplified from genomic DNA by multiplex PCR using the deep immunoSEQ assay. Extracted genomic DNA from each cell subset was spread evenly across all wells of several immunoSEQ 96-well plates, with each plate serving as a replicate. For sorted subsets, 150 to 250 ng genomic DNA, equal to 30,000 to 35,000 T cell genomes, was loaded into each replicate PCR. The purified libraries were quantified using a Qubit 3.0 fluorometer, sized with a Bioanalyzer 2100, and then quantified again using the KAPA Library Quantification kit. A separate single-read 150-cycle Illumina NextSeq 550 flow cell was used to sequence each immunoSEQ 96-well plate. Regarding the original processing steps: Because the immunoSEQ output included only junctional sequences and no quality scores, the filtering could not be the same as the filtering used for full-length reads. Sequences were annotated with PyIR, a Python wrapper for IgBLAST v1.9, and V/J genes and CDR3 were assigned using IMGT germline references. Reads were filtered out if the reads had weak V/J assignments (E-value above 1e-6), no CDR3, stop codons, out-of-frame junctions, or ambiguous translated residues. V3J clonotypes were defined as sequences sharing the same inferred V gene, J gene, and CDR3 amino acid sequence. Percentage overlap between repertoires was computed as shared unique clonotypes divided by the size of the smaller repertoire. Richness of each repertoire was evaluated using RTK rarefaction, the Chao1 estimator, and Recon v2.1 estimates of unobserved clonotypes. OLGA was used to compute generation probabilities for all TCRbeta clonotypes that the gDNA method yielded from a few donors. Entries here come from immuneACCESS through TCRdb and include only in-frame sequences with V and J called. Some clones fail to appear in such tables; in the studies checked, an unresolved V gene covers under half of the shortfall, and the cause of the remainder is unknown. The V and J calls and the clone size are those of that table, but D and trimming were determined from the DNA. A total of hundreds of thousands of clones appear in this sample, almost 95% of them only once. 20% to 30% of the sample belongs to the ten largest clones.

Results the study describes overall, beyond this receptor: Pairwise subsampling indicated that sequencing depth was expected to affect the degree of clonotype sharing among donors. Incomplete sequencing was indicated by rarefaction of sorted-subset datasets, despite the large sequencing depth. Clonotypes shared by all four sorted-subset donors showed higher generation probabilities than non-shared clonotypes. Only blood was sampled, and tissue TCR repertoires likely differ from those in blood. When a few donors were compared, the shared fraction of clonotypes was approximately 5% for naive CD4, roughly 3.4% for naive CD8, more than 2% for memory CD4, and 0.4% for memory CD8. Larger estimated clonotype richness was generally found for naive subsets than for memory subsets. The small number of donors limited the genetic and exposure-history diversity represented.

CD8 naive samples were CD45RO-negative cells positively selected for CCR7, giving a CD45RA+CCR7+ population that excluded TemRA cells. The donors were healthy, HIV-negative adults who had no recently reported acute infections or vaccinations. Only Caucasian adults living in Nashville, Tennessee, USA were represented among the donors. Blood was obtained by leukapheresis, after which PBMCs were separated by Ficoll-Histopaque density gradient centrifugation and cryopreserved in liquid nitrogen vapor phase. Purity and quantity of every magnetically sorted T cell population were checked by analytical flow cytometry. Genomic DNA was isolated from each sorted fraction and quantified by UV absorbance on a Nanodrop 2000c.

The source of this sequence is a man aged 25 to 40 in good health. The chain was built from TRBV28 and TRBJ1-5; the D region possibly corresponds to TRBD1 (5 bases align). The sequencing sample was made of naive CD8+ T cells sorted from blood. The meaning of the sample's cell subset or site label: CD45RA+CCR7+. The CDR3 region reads CASSFGGVNQPQHF. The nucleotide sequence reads TGTGCCAGCAGTTTTGGGGGGGTCAATCAGCCCCAGCATTTT.